The 29 T cell receptor beta chains listed next were all sequenced from one sample in a study of blood T cell repertoires in COVID-19. TCRdb keeps only in-frame clones here, not all; method: immunoSEQ multiplex PCR. The table lists fewer than 700,000 clones, roughly nine tenths of them singletons. The sequenced sample consisted of peripheral blood. The receptors here all came from a woman aged 45-60 years with COVID-19, enrolled during active disease.

The chain has TRBV6-1 and TRBJ2-5, with 7 bases fitting TRBD1. CDR3 length: 15 residues. Germline V gene data show CDR1 as MNHNS and CDR2 as SASEGT. The V segment lost 1 base and the J segment 1 base; nucleotides outside the gene matches: 3. CDR3 bases: TGTGCCAGCAGTGAAGTAGGGGGCCTCCAAGAGACCCAGTACTTC. It codes for CASSEVGGLQETQYF.

The V call is TRBV7-2, the J call TRBJ1-2; D remains unclear. Germline V lookup: CDR1 SGHTA, CDR2 FQGNSA. The V end was cut by 4 bases, the J end by 5 bases, with 17 bases between. CDR3 length: 15 amino acids. The CDR3 spells CASSSSPETGYGYTF. As DNA, the CDR3 is TGTGCCAGCAGCTCTTCCCCCGAGACCGGGTATGGCTACACCTTC.

This chain links TRBV27 with TRBJ1-4; the D gene is possibly TRBD1 (5 bases). V was cut by 2 bases and J by 8 bases, with 18 bases left in between. The CDR3 length is 16 residues. Germline V CDR1 and CDR2: MNHEY, SMNVEV (reference sequence). This chain's CDR3 is CASSLIRPTGGEKLFF. CDR3 nucleotides: TGTGCCAGCAGTTTAATTCGACCCACGGGGGGGGAAAAACTGTTTTTT.

This chain connects TRBV24-1 to TRBJ1-5; no definite D call. Per germline, CDR1 KGHDR and CDR2 SFDVKD. The germline V and J ends were trimmed by 3 bases and 7 bases, with 12 bases remaining between them. CDR3 size: 14 residues. The CDR3 loop is CATSDALSGQPQHF. CDR3 nucleotides: TGTGCCACCAGTGATGCGCTTAGCGGGCAGCCCCAGCATTTT.

Only a few counts were recorded for this clone. The chain recombines TRBV5-6 with TRBJ1-1; D might be TRBD1 (6 bases). Trimming stripped 3 bases from V and 0 bases from J, with 18 bases between. CDR3 length equals 17 residues. CDR1 and CDR2 from the germline V gene are SGHDT and YYEEEE. The CDR3 DNA sequence: TGTGCCAGCAGCTCGATCGTGACAGGTACTATGAACACTGAAGCTTTCTTT. Translating gives CASSSIVTGTMNTEAFF.

V and J are TRBV19 and TRBJ2-1, with D maybe TRBD1 (5 bases). Germline lookup yields CDR1 LNHDA and CDR2 SQIVND (reference sequence). The V end lost 3 bases, the J end lost 6 bases, and 15 bases lay between the germline ends. This CDR3 has 15 residues. For the CDR3, the DNA is TGTGCCAGTAGTATCCCCCAGGGATCTGTCAATGAGCAGTTCTTC. Its protein product is CASSIPQGSVNEQFF.

This clone appeared a single time. The V and J genes are TRBV6-1 and TRBJ2-7; 7 bases are a match to TRBD1. This CDR3 comprises 16 residues. V shed 0 bases, J shed 0 bases, and the junction held 5 bases outside the gene matches. The germline V gene has CDR1 MNHNS and CDR2 SASEGT. DNA of the CDR3: TGTGCCAGCAGTGAAGCTATAGGGGGCAGCTCCTACGAGCAGTACTTC. Translating it yields CASSEAIGGSSYEQYF.

The chain has TRBV18 and TRBJ1-1; D is uncertain. Germline V gene data show CDR1 as KGHSH and CDR2 as LQKENI. This CDR3 is built from 13 residues. Trimming cost V 2 bases and J 10 bases, with 14 bases left between them. The CDR3 region is CASSPGRSLRAFF. DNA for the CDR3: TGTGCCAGCTCACCAGGGCGATCCCTAAGAGCTTTCTTT. Variable domain in full (rest from reference TRBV18 and TRBJ1-1): NAGVMQNPRHLVRRRGQEARLRCSPMKGHSHVYWYRQLPEEGLKFMVYLQKENIIDESGMPKERFSAEFPKEGPSILRIQQVVRGDSAAYFCASSPGRSLRAFFGQGTRLTVV.

This clone was detected a few times. The V gene is TRBV6-5, the J gene TRBJ1-1; D is unresolved. Trimming removed 6 bases from V and 0 bases from J, with 14 bases in between. This CDR3 contains 15 residues. Germline V gives CDR1 MNHEY, CDR2 SVGAGI. The CDR3 region is CASRPTRFMNTEAFF. DNA for the CDR3: TGTGCCAGCAGACCGACCAGGTTCATGAACACTGAAGCTTTCTTT.

In DNA form, the CDR3 reads TGTGCCAGCAGAAGAGCGGGGGGGCCGCCTGGCACCGGGGAGCTGTTTTTT. Amino acid sequence: CASRRAGGPPGTGELFF. The chain recombines TRBV27 with TRBJ2-2, with 10 bases aligning to TRBD2. Germline lookup yields CDR1 MNHEY and CDR2 SMNVEV (reference sequence). The CDR3 is 17 residues long. After removal of 6 bases from V and 4 bases from J, the junction contained 11 bases not matched to a gene.

The chain combines TRBV5-1 with TRBJ2-3; 10 nucleotides match TRBD2. Germline V gives CDR1 SGHRS, CDR2 YFSETQ. The CDR3 spans 16 residues. J was trimmed by 2 bases and V by 2 bases; bases with no gene match: 5. This CDR3 reads CASSFRTSGNTDTQYF. DNA for the CDR3: TGCGCCAGCAGCTTTCGGACTAGCGGTAACACAGATACGCAGTATTTT.

In this sample, this clone turned up once. Within the sample, other DNA sequences also encode this same CDR3. CDR3 loop: CASSLADRYTEAFF. In nucleotides, the CDR3 is TGCGCCAGCAGCTTGGCGGACAGATACACTGAAGCTTTCTTT. The J gene is TRBJ1-1, the V gene TRBV5-1; TRBD1 might be the D (6 bases). This CDR3 contains 14 residues. From germline, CDR1 is SGHRS and CDR2 YFSETQ. With 0 bases removed from V and 3 bases from J, the gap between germline ends came to 9 bases.

V and J are TRBV5-6 and TRBJ2-7; 7 bases are shared with TRBD1. The J segment lost 1 base and the V segment lost 6 bases, leaving 13 bases of the junction unmatched. Looked up from germline, CDR1 is SGHDT and CDR2 is YYEEEE. The CDR3 contains 16 residues. The CDR3 region has the DNA TGTGCCAGCACCTTCATGCCACAGGGGAGTTCCTACGAGCAGTACTTC. Translation gives CASTFMPQGSSYEQYF.

The chain employs TRBV4-1 and TRBJ2-5, with D perhaps matching TRBD1 (6 bases). Germline assignment: CDR1 MGHRA and CDR2 YSYEKL. V was clipped by 0 bases and J by 0 bases, with 26 bases between them. The CDR3 loop spans 21 amino acids. The CDR3 coding sequence is TGCGCCAGCAGCCAAGATTCCGGGACATATCAAAAAGGGCTCGACCAAGAGACCCAGTACTTC. Translation gives CASSQDSGTYQKGLDQETQYF.

The V and J genes are TRBV6-4 and TRBJ1-1; D is perhaps TRBD1 (6 bases). This CDR3 region has 13 residues. V lost 6 bases to trimming and J lost 1 base, with 9 bases between them. CDR1 and CDR2 (germline): MRHNA, SNTAGT. This CDR3 reads CASSRDTNTEAFF. The CDR3 bases are TGTGCCAGCAGCAGGGACACGAACACTGAAGCTTTCTTT.

V gene TRBV4-1 combines with J gene TRBJ2-1, with 9 nucleotides matching TRBD2. The ends lost 4 bases at V and 5 bases at J; junction bases unmatched: 21. Germline V gene lookup returns CDR1 MGHRA and CDR2 YSYEKL. There are 20 residues in the CDR3. In DNA form, the CDR3 reads TGCGCCAGCAGCCGTATCCCTTTGACCGACCTAGCGGGGCCGCACAATGAGCAGTTCTTC. This encodes CASSRIPLTDLAGPHNEQFF.

There are a few counts of this clone. This chain links TRBV6-5 with TRBJ1-1; a possible D gene is TRBD1 (6 bases). This CDR3 is 11 amino acids long. In germline, CDR1 is MNHEY, CDR2 SVGAGI. V was cut by 8 bases and J by 7 bases, with 11 bases left in between. The CDR3 DNA is TGTGCCAGCGAGTGGACAGATGAAGCTTTCTTT. Translated, it gives CASEWTDEAFF.

The rearrangement links TRBV6-5 to TRBJ2-7; D might be TRBD1 (5 bases). CDR3 length: 10 amino acids. Trimming took off 11 bases at V and 4 bases at J, with 9 bases between the two ends. CDR1 and CDR2 (germline): MNHEY, SVGAGI. CDR3 amino acids: CAEGDYEQYF. In DNA form, the CDR3 reads TGTGCCGAAGGGGATTACGAGCAGTACTTC.

The chain is built from TRBV12-3 or TRBV12-4 and TRBJ2-3; no definite D call. V lost 2 bases to trimming and J lost 6 bases, with 9 bases between them. This CDR3 spans 13 amino acids. The DNA for the CDR3 is TGTGCCAGCAGTTTACAACAGAAGGATACGCAGTATTTT. Protein sequence: CASSLQQKDTQYF.

The V call is TRBV2, the J call TRBJ1-4; D is possibly TRBD1 (5 bases). The CDR3 contains 15 residues. Trimming removed 1 base at V and 7 bases at J, with 13 bases between. The germline V gene encodes CDR1 SNHLY and CDR2 FYNNEI. CDR3 bases: TGTGCCAGCAGTGAAGAGGCAGGGAGGGGTGAAAAACTGTTTTTT. It is translated as CASSEEAGRGEKLFF.

The V and J genes are TRBV5-8 and TRBJ1-2; TRBD1 might be the D (6 bases). Trimming cost V 1 base and J 4 bases, with 8 bases left between them. There are 13 residues in the CDR3. Germline assignment: CDR1 SGHTS and CDR2 YDEGEE. The CDR3 bases are TGTGCCAGCAGCTTGACAGGGCCCTATGGCTACACCTTC. Amino acid sequence: CASSLTGPYGYTF.

V and J are TRBV11-2 and TRBJ2-1; 11 nucleotides agree with TRBD2. Per the germline V gene, CDR1 is SGHAT and CDR2 is FQNNGV. The CDR3 length is 15 residues. Losses at the gene ends were 5 bases for V and 6 bases for J; bases not matched to a gene: 6. DNA of the CDR3: TGTGCCAGCAGCCCGGGACTAGCGGTTCGCAATGAGCAGTTCTTC. Protein: CASSPGLAVRNEQFF.

The chain has TRBV15 and TRBJ1-2; D is perhaps TRBD1 (5 bases). Trimming stripped 1 base from V and 0 bases from J, with 12 bases between. The CDR3 covers 16 residues. Germline assignment: CDR1 LNHNV and CDR2 YYDKDF (reference sequence). The CDR3 DNA sequence: TGTGCCACCAGCAGAGCATTGACAGCCCCTAACTATGGCTACACCTTC. Its translation: CATSRALTAPNYGYTF.

The table lists this clone with a few counts. The chain couples TRBV3-1 (or the pseudogene TRBV3-2) to TRBJ1-1; TRBD1 matches 9 bases. The germline CDR1 and CDR2 sequences are LGHDT and YNNKEL (reference sequence). The CDR3 runs 14 residues. The junction had 1 base not matched to a gene; V was cut back by 4 bases and J by 1 base. The CDR3 DNA reads TGTGCCAGCAGCCTGGGACAGGGGAACACTGAAGCTTTCTTT. As protein: CASSLGQGNTEAFF.

The V call is TRBV28, the J call TRBJ2-7; possibly TRBD2 for D (5 bases). The length of the CDR3 is 13 residues. Trimming removed 6 bases at V and 2 bases at J, with 11 bases between. Germline loops: CDR1 MDHEN, CDR2 SYDVKM. The CDR3 DNA reads TGTGCCAGCAGCGGGGTCTCTACCTACGAGCAGTACTTC. Translation: CASSGVSTYEQYF.

This chain links TRBV25-1 with TRBJ1-4; no definite D call. The V end was cut by 4 bases, the J end by 4 bases, with 7 bases between. The germline gives CDR1 MGHDK, CDR2 SYGVNS. The CDR3 has 13 residues. In nucleotides, the CDR3 is TGTGCCAGCAGTGTGGCCTTTAATGAAAAACTGTTTTTT. Its translation: CASSVAFNEKLFF.

The chain combines TRBV12-3 or TRBV12-4 with TRBJ1-5, with D maybe TRBD1 (6 bases). Trimming removed 6 bases from V and 6 bases from J, with 12 bases in between. This CDR3 is built from 13 residues. This CDR3 is CASSRQVGQPQHF. The CDR3 nucleotides are TGTGCCAGCAGCCGACAGGTCGGTCAGCCCCAGCATTTT.

The genes are TRBV12-3 or TRBV12-4 and TRBJ1-2, with TRBD1 matching over 8 bases. Germline trimming cut 6 bases from V and 8 bases from J; bases unmatched to any gene: 8. This CDR3 is 13 amino acids long. Written as DNA, the CDR3 is TGTGCCAGCAGCTTGGACAGGGTAGGCGGCTACACCTTC. Residues: CASSLDRVGGYTF.

The chain uses TRBV15 and TRBJ2-1; 10 nucleotides line up with TRBD2. The length of the CDR3 is 15 residues. Germline trimming cut 1 base from V and 10 bases from J; bases unmatched to any gene: 7. The germline gives CDR1 LNHNV, CDR2 YYDKDF (reference sequence). The CDR3 coding sequence is TGTGCCACCAGCAGAGGAGCGGGGGGGAGAGGGGAGCAGTTCTTC. It codes for CATSRGAGGRGEQFF.